The 29 T cell receptor beta chains given below trace back to one sample, sequenced in a study of blood T cell repertoires in COVID-19 (dated by TCRdb to 2020 to 2022). Libraries were constructed by the immunoSEQ multiplex PCR assay. TCRdb took this table from immuneACCESS and kept in-frame rearrangements with V and J called. Such tables lack part of the clones; where checked against another copy, unresolved V genes explain under half of the gap, and the rest is unexplained. This sample is represented by about 150,000 clones; around four fifths of them were singletons. The ten largest clones take up over 10% of the sample. The sample taken for sequencing was peripheral blood. These receptors were obtained from a man between 65 and 85 years old who had recovered from COVID-19.

The rearrangement links TRBV7-2 to TRBJ1-4, with TRBD1 matching over 7 bases. Looked up from germline, CDR1 is SGHTA and CDR2 is FQGNSA. J lost 4 bases, V lost 5 bases, and 4 bases had no gene match. The CDR3 consists of 14 residues. The CDR3 spells CASSRDSSNEKLFF. The CDR3, as DNA: TGTGCCAGCAGCCGGGACAGTAGTAATGAAAAACTGTTTTTT.

This rearrangement joins TRBV1 to TRBJ2-3; TRBD1, as called in the table, went unchecked against the DNA. TRBV1 is a pseudogene. The CDR3 consists of 15 residues. The CDR3 is CTSSPDRVSTDTQYF. CDR3 coding DNA: TGCACCAGCAGTCCGGACAGAGTTAGCACAGATACGCAGTATTTT.

The chain is built from TRBV30 and TRBJ2-1; 8 nucleotides match TRBD1. J gave up 4 bases and V 7 bases, and 6 bases lay outside the gene matches. CDR1 and CDR2 (germline): GTSNPN, SVGIG (reference sequence). The CDR3 runs to 13 residues. CDR3 nucleotides: TGTGCCTACGACAGGGGCGGGTACAATGAGCAGTTCTTC. It codes for CAYDRGGYNEQFF.

This clone was observed once. The chain employs TRBV9 and TRBJ2-7; TRBD2 matches 10 bases. Germline V gives CDR1 SGDLS, CDR2 YYNGEE. CDR3 length: 15 amino acids. V was pared by 4 bases and J by 3 bases, with 7 bases of the junction left unmatched. In nucleotides, the CDR3 is TGTGCCAGCAGCCCTACTAGCGGGGCCAACTACGAGCAGTACTTC. It yields the protein CASSPTSGANYEQYF.

The chain is built from TRBV24-1 and TRBJ1-3, with unresolved D. Trimming stripped 8 bases from V and 3 bases from J, with 13 bases between. Germline-derived CDR1 and CDR2 are KGHDR and SFDVKD. CDR3 size: 14 residues. Written as DNA, the CDR3 is TGTGCCACCATTTCGGAGCCCCTTGGAAACACCATATATTTT. This codes for CATISEPLGNTIYF.

The chain combines TRBV5-1 with TRBJ2-1; 12 nucleotides align to TRBD2. The CDR3 runs 20 residues. The germline CDR1 and CDR2 sequences are SGHRS and YFSETQ. The V and J ends lost 4 bases and 4 bases, in that order; junction bases with no gene match: 18. The CDR3 region is CASSIEPTSGRVLNYNEQFF. DNA for the CDR3: TGCGCCAGCAGCATAGAACCGACTAGCGGGAGAGTCCTTAATTACAATGAGCAGTTCTTC.

This rearrangement joins TRBV5-1 to TRBJ2-4, with a tentative D call TRBD1 (6 bases). The CDR3 is 20 residues long. Trimming took off 1 base at V and 3 bases at J, with 26 bases between the two ends. Germline V gene data show CDR1 as SGHRS and CDR2 as YFSETQ. The CDR3 loop reads CASSLYQTGSRLVVKNIQYF. For the CDR3, the DNA is TGCGCCAGCAGCTTGTACCAGACAGGTTCTCGGTTAGTAGTCAAAAACATTCAGTACTTC.

This rearrangement joins TRBV24-1 to TRBJ1-1; TRBD1 agrees at 10 bases. Unmatched junction bases numbered 6, after V lost 6 bases and J lost 9 bases. In germline, CDR1 is KGHDR, CDR2 SFDVKD. CDR3 length: 13 amino acids. The CDR3 region is CATSPGQGEKAFF. CDR3 bases: TGTGCCACCAGTCCTGGACAGGGGGAGAAAGCTTTCTTT.

The chain employs TRBV28 and TRBJ2-5, with a possible D match to TRBD2 (5 bases). Germline CDR1 and CDR2: MDHEN and SYDVKM. The V end lost 5 bases, the J end lost 3 bases, and 16 bases lay between the germline ends. The CDR3 extends over 15 amino acids. The CDR3 nucleotides are TGTGCCAGCAGTGTGGCCGAGGGCAGAAAAGAGACCCAGTACTTC. It specifies CASSVAEGRKETQYF.

The chain uses TRBV12-3 or TRBV12-4 and TRBJ2-2, with D maybe TRBD1 (5 bases). There are 13 residues in the CDR3. With 6 bases removed from V and 4 bases from J, the gap between germline ends came to 9 bases. CDR3 loop: CASRPTVTGELFF. The CDR3 nucleotides read TGTGCCAGCAGGCCGACAGTCACCGGGGAGCTGTTTTTT.

The chain recombines TRBV9 with TRBJ2-1, with TRBD1 as a possible D gene (5 bases). Germline V gives CDR1 SGDLS, CDR2 YYNGEE. V gave up 0 bases and J gave up 4 bases, with 11 bases separating them. The CDR3 has 15 residues. The CDR3 is CASSVAPRQYNEQFF. CDR3 nucleotides: TGTGCCAGCAGCGTAGCTCCCCGACAGTACAATGAGCAGTTCTTC.

The chain uses TRBV7-9 and TRBJ2-2; a weak D match, TRBD2 (5 bases). This CDR3 has 16 residues. V was pared by 1 base and J by 4 bases, with 13 bases between. From germline, CDR1 is SEHNR and CDR2 FQNEAQ (reference sequence). The CDR3 nucleotides read TGTGCCAGCAGCTTAGATTCGGGGTCCGGCACCGGGGAGCTGTTTTTT. Encoded protein: CASSLDSGSGTGELFF.

The V and J genes are TRBV5-1 and TRBJ2-1; a possible D gene is TRBD2 (6 bases). The CDR3 length is 17 residues. V lost 2 bases and J 5 bases, leaving 20 bases between the germline ends. CDR1 is SGHRS and CDR2 is YFSETQ in the germline V gene. Written as DNA, the CDR3 is TGCGCCAGCAGCTTCGGCGGGGCCCTCGGGGTGAACAATGAGCAGTTCTTC. Its translation: CASSFGGALGVNNEQFF.

This chain links TRBV5-1 with TRBJ1-2; D unclear. The CDR3 consists of 12 residues. Looked up from germline, CDR1 is SGHRS and CDR2 is YFSETQ. V was pared by 4 bases and J by 4 bases, with 8 bases between. The CDR3 coding sequence is TGCGCCAGCAGCGACGACACCTATGGCTACACCTTC. It yields the protein CASSDDTYGYTF.

This clone was observed a few times. The rearrangement uses TRBV7-3 and TRBJ1-1; 7 bases line up with TRBD1. The V gene's germline CDR1 is SGHTA and CDR2 FQGTGA. The CDR3 runs to 19 residues. V shed 5 bases, J shed 1 base, and the junction held 19 bases outside the gene matches. The CDR3 protein is CASSPLERGPGFWNTEAFF. DNA of the CDR3: TGTGCCAGCAGCCCGTTAGAAAGGGGGCCGGGTTTTTGGAACACTGAAGCTTTCTTT.

This sequence joins TRBV5-5 and TRBJ2-3; no clear D. V was trimmed by 0 bases and J by 0 bases, leaving 8 bases between them. The germline V gene has CDR1 SGHKS and CDR2 YYEKEE (reference sequence). The CDR3 runs to 15 residues. CDR3 in amino acids: CASSLALTSTDTQYF. The CDR3 nucleotides read TGTGCCAGCAGCTTGGCGCTAACCAGCACAGATACGCAGTATTTT.

The J gene is TRBJ1-3, the V gene TRBV19; 7 nucleotides agree with TRBD1. Germline CDR1 LNHDA, CDR2 SQIVND (reference sequence). V was clipped by 5 bases and J by 7 bases; unmatched bases: 8. The CDR3 totals 14 residues. Written as DNA, the CDR3 is TGTGCCAGTAGTCCGGGGACAGAGATGAACACCATATATTTT. The encoded protein is CASSPGTEMNTIYF.

Only one count was recorded for this clone. This rearrangement joins TRBV6-5 to TRBJ1-1, with D possibly matching TRBD1 (5 bases). The CDR3 loop spans 12 amino acids. V lost 6 bases and J 7 bases, leaving 12 bases between the germline ends. Germline CDR1 and CDR2: MNHEY and SVGAGI. The CDR3 nucleotides read TGTGCCAGCAGCGTTCGAAGGGGTGAAGCTTTCTTT. As protein: CASSVRRGEAFF.

This clone was observed a single time. The chain couples TRBV10-1 to TRBJ1-4; 7 bases fit TRBD1. The CDR3 is made up of 15 amino acids. Germline CDR1 WNHNN, CDR2 SYGVQD (reference sequence). The ends lost 7 bases at V and 7 bases at J; junction bases unmatched: 12. Written as DNA, the CDR3 is TGCGCCAGCACCCGGCGCGACAGGGACTGTGAAAAACTGTTTTTT. Amino acid sequence: CASTRRDRDCEKLFF.

The chain has TRBV5-1 and TRBJ2-3, with D perhaps matching TRBD1 (6 bases). Per the germline V gene, CDR1 is SGHRS and CDR2 is YFSETQ. CDR3 length: 13 amino acids. Trimming removed 4 bases from V and 10 bases from J, with 16 bases in between. As DNA, the CDR3 is TGCGCCAGCAGCGAACAGGGTCCTGGGGCGCAGTATTTT. Amino acid sequence: CASSEQGPGAQYF.

This rearrangement joins TRBV11-2 to TRBJ2-1, with 8 bases that match TRBD2. This CDR3 is 15 amino acids long. J lost 7 bases, V lost 5 bases, and 10 bases had no gene match. Germline V gives CDR1 SGHAT, CDR2 FQNNGV. The CDR3: CASSRPGGPWNEQFF. CDR3 nucleotides: TGTGCCAGCAGCCGACCGGGAGGGCCCTGGAATGAGCAGTTCTTC.

This sequence joins TRBV10-2 and TRBJ1-2, with D hard to call. V gave up 2 bases and J gave up 8 bases, with 6 bases separating them. This CDR3 is 11 amino acids long. CDR1 and CDR2 (germline): WSHSY, SAAADI. This CDR3 is CASSEGRGYTF. CDR3 bases: TGCGCCAGCAGTGAGGGTCGGGGCTACACCTTC.

V is TRBV5-6 and J is TRBJ2-3; the match to TRBD2 covers 10 bases. V lost 5 bases, J lost 6 bases, and 9 bases stayed unmatched. The CDR3 has 15 residues. CDR1 SGHDT and CDR2 YYEEEE come from the germline V gene. The chain's CDR3 is CASRIAGGTSDTQYF. CDR3 nucleotides: TGTGCCAGCAGGATAGCGGGAGGTACCTCCGATACGCAGTATTTT.

The chain employs TRBV5-1 and TRBJ2-7; no definite D call. V was trimmed by 4 bases and J by 1 base, leaving 3 bases between them. The CDR3 consists of 11 residues. Germline loops: CDR1 SGHRS, CDR2 YFSETQ. CDR3 residues: CASSRSYEQYF. CDR3 sequence (DNA): TGCGCCAGCAGCCGGTCCTACGAGCAGTACTTC. Looking up the rest from reference TRBV5-1 and TRBJ2-7 gives the full variable domain: KAGVTQTPRYLIKTRGQQVTLSCSPISGHRSVSWYQQTPGQGLQFLFEYFSETQRNKGNFPGRFSGRQFSNSRSEMNVSTLELGDSALYLCASSRSYEQYFGPGTRLTVT.

A word on this clone: Germline and junction disagree at one end, which may indicate a read error. V usage is TRBV3-1 (or the pseudogene TRBV3-2) and J usage is TRBJ2-5; 13 positions agree with TRBD2. From germline, CDR1 is LGHDT and CDR2 YNNKEL (reference sequence). The CDR3 has 17 amino acids. CDR3 in amino acids: CASSLLAGGALQQTQYF. The CDR3 coding sequence is TGTGCCAGCAGCTTACTAGCGGGAGGGGCCCTCCAACAGACCCAGTACTTC.

The chain carries TRBV19 and TRBJ1-5, with TRBD1 matching over 8 bases. From germline, CDR1 is LNHDA and CDR2 SQIVND (reference sequence). V lost 6 bases to trimming and J lost 7 bases; unmatched junction nucleotides: 5. The CDR3 runs to 13 residues. The CDR3 region is CASSPQGGQPQHF. DNA for the CDR3: TGTGCCAGTAGCCCACAGGGGGGGCAGCCCCAGCATTTT.

The chain is built from TRBV29-1 and TRBJ2-7; TRBD1 aligns across 9 bases. V gave up 6 bases and J gave up 5 bases; unmatched junction bases: 11. The CDR3 spans 14 residues. Per germline, CDR1 SQVTM and CDR2 ANQGSEA. The chain's CDR3 is CSVRRQGVTDEQYF. CDR3 sequence (DNA): TGCAGCGTGCGGAGACAGGGGGTAACCGACGAGCAGTACTTC.

This clone has only a few counts. V usage is TRBV7-9 and J usage is TRBJ1-4; unclear D gene. Deletions cut 1 base from V and 8 bases from J, with 17 bases between. In germline, CDR1 is SEHNR, CDR2 FQNEAQ (reference sequence). This CDR3 has 16 amino acids. CDR3 in DNA: TGTGCCAGCAGCTTAGGTGATGGCAGGACGGGGGAAAAACTGTTTTTT. This gives the protein CASSLGDGRTGEKLFF.

V and J are TRBV11-3 and TRBJ2-1; 9 positions agree with TRBD2. This CDR3 contains 16 residues. V lost 8 bases to trimming and J lost 4 bases; unmatched junction nucleotides: 12. Germline V gene sequence: CDR1 SGHNT, CDR2 YENEEA. The CDR3 protein is CASSRGGSGGYNEQFF. CDR3 bases: TGTGCCAGCTCCCGGGGGGGTAGCGGGGGTTACAATGAGCAGTTCTTC. Supplemented by reference TRBV11-3 and TRBJ2-1, the full variable domain reads EAGVVQSPRYKIIEKKQPVAFWCNPISGHNTLYWYLQNLGQGPELLIRYENEEAVDDSQLPKDRFSAERLKGVDSTLKIQPAELGDSAVYLCASSRGGSGGYNEQFFGPGTRLTVL.